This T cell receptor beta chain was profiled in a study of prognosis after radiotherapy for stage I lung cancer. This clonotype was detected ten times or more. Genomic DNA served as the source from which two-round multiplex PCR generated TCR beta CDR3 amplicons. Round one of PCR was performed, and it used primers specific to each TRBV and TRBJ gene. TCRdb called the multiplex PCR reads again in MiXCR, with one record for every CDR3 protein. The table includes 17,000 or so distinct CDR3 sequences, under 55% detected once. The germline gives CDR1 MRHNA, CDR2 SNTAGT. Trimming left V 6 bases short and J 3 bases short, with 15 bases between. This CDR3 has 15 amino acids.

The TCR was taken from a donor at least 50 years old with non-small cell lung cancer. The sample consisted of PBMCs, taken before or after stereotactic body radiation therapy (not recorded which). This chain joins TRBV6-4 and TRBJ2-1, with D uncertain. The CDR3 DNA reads TGTGCCAGCAGCCCTCCCGAACAGAACTACAATGAGCAGTTCTTC. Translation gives CASSPPEQNYNEQFF.